The T cell receptor beta chain under discussion was sequenced for a study of T cells after yellow fever vaccination. TCRdb reprocessed the 5' RACE reads with MiXCR, giving one entry per CDR3 protein. This sample has under 600,000 distinct CDR3 sequences; roughly 13% occur once, and the top ten carry over 12%. Germline V CDR1 and CDR2: LNHNV, YYDKDF (reference sequence). Trimming left V 6 bases short and J 6 bases short, with 12 bases between. This CDR3 spans 12 amino acids. The chain uses TRBV15 and TRBJ2-7; D could derive from TRBD1 or TRBD2 (7 bases each). The input for sequencing was PBMCs, taken on the day of the yellow fever booster vaccination. The sequence was obtained from a young man who received the YFV17D yellow fever vaccine. CDR3 residues: CATRTGEGEQYF. The CDR3 nucleotides read TGTGCCACCAGAACAGGGGAGGGCGAGCAGTACTTC.